These 20 T cell receptor beta chains were sequenced from one sample in a study of T cells after yellow fever vaccination. From the 5' RACE reads, TCRdb called clonotypes with MiXCR, one entry per CDR3 protein. The repertoire includes around 340,000 distinct CDR3 sequences, 8.7% of them detected once, and 15% to 20% sits in the top ten. The specimen was PBMCs, collected on the day of the first yellow fever vaccination. These receptors originate from a man aged 18 to 30 who received the YFV17D yellow fever vaccine.

The J gene is TRBJ2-3, the V gene TRBV7-2; D is possibly TRBD1 or TRBD2 (6 bases each). The CDR3 is 15 residues long. The V and J ends lost 5 bases and 2 bases respectively, with 14 bases between them. CDR1 SGHTA and CDR2 FQGNSA come from the germline V gene. The CDR3, as DNA: TGTGCCAGCAGCCTGGGGGGCCATTTCACAGATACGCAGTATTTT. Protein sequence: CASSLGGHFTDTQYF.

This clonotype was observed at least ten times. This rearrangement joins TRBV7-2 to TRBJ1-6; D not certain. The CDR3 totals 13 residues. Germline CDR1 and CDR2: SGHTA and FQGNSA. V lost 3 bases and J lost 4, with 4 bases in between. CDR3 loop: CASSLDYNSPLHF. CDR3 bases: TGTGCCAGCAGCTTGGATTATAATTCACCCCTCCACTTT.

This clonotype was observed at least ten times. The chain couples TRBV11-2 to TRBJ2-5, with a weak D call TRBD2 (6 bases). V lost 0 bases and J 6 bases, leaving 14 bases between the germline ends. Germline V CDR1 and CDR2: SGHAT, FQNNGV. This CDR3 is 15 amino acids long. This chain's CDR3 is CASSLDLGGGQTQYF. CDR3 nucleotides: TGTGCCAGCAGCTTAGATCTCGGAGGAGGGCAGACCCAGTACTTC.

This clonotype occurred a few times. The genes are TRBV30 and TRBJ1-1; D remains ambiguous. Trimming removed 0 bases from V and 2 bases from J, with 7 bases in between. The CDR3 extends over 13 amino acids. Per germline, CDR1 GTSNPN and CDR2 SVGIG (reference sequence). The chain's CDR3 is CAWSVLDNTEAFF. CDR3 nucleotide sequence: TGTGCCTGGAGTGTACTGGACAACACTGAAGCTTTCTTT.

The V gene is TRBV7-2, the J gene TRBJ2-7, with D perhaps matching TRBD1 or TRBD2 (6 bases each). The germline CDR1 and CDR2 sequences are SGHTA and FQGNSA. The germline V and J ends were trimmed by 8 bases and 0 bases, with 14 bases remaining between them. The CDR3 loop spans 14 amino acids. CDR3 DNA: TGTGCCAGCCGCGAAGGGGGGAGCTCCTACGAGCAGTACTTC. This gives the protein CASREGGSSYEQYF.

This clonotype was picked up many times. The chain combines TRBV5-1 with TRBJ2-3; TRBD2 matches 7 bases. Trimming at V came to 5 bases and at J to 5 bases, leaving 8 bases not matched to a gene. From germline, CDR1 is SGHRS and CDR2 YFSETQ. CDR3 length equals 14 residues. This CDR3 reads CASRGLVGGDTQYF. The CDR3, as DNA: TGCGCCAGCAGAGGACTAGTGGGTGGAGATACGCAGTATTTT.

The chain joins TRBV5-1 to TRBJ2-2; 7 bases match TRBD1. J gave up 2 bases and V 4 bases, and 8 bases lay outside the gene matches. CDR1 SGHRS and CDR2 YFSETQ come from the germline V gene. The CDR3 spans 16 residues. CDR3 amino acids: CASSPPRDSNTGELFF. The CDR3 DNA reads TGCGCCAGCAGCCCACCCCGGGACAGCAACACCGGGGAGCTGTTTTTT.

This clonotype was observed a handful of times. The rearrangement uses TRBV27 and TRBJ1-1; weak D call: TRBD1 (6 bases). Germline values: CDR1 MNHEY, CDR2 SMNVEV (reference sequence). V lost 4 bases and J lost 1, with 7 bases in between. The CDR3 spans 13 residues. In nucleotides, the CDR3 is TGTGCCAGCAGTTGGGGGGCGAACACTGAAGCTTTCTTT. Its translation: CASSWGANTEAFF.

The genes are TRBV4-1 and TRBJ1-2, with 8 bases matching TRBD1. J lost 1 base, V lost 6 bases, and 4 bases had no gene match. The CDR3 covers 14 residues. From germline, CDR1 is MGHRA and CDR2 YSYEKL. As DNA, the CDR3 is TGCGCCAGCAGGATGACAGGGGATAACTATGGCTACACCTTC. Its translation is CASRMTGDNYGYTF.

This clonotype was found a few times. The chain employs TRBV5-1 and TRBJ2-6, with 7 bases aligning to TRBD1. Germline CDR1 and CDR2: SGHRS and YFSETQ. After removal of 4 bases from V and 1 base from J, the junction contained 5 bases not matched to a gene. The CDR3 is 16 residues long. The CDR3: CASSPRQGSGANVLTF. In nucleotides, the CDR3 is TGCGCCAGCAGCCCCCGACAGGGTTCTGGGGCCAACGTCCTGACTTTC.

In nucleotides, the CDR3 is TGTGCCAGCAGCTCCCGACAGAATAATTCACCCCTCCACTTT. It encodes CASSSRQNNSPLHF. The J gene is TRBJ1-6, the V gene TRBV7-9, with a weak D call TRBD1 (5 bases). The CDR3 extends over 14 amino acids. Germline-derived CDR1 and CDR2 are SEHNR and FQNEAQ (reference sequence). V was clipped by 4 bases and J by 5 bases, with 9 bases between them.

The chain is built from TRBV19 and TRBJ2-4; a weak D match, TRBD2 (6 bases). The length of the CDR3 is 16 residues. Germline values: CDR1 LNHDA, CDR2 SQIVND (reference sequence). V was cut by 3 bases and J by 0 bases, with 12 bases left in between. The DNA of the CDR3 is TGTGCCAGTAGTATTTCTGACGGGGGAGCCAAAAACATTCAGTACTTC. Protein: CASSISDGGAKNIQYF. Together with reference TRBV19 and TRBJ2-4, the CDR3 gives the full variable domain: DGGITQSPKYLFRKEGQNVTLSCEQNLNHDAMYWYRQDPGQGLRLIYYSQIVNDFQKGDIAEGYSVSREKKESFPLTVTSAQKNPTAFYLCASSISDGGAKNIQYFGAGTRLSVL.

This chain connects TRBV11-1 to TRBJ2-3; 9 bases are a match to TRBD2. Looked up from germline, CDR1 is SGHAT and CDR2 is FQDESV (reference sequence). The CDR3 length is 14 residues. V was clipped by 7 bases and J by 4 bases; unmatched bases: 6. This chain's CDR3 is CASTLAGAPDTQYF. CDR3 DNA sequence: TGTGCCAGCACTTTAGCGGGGGCCCCAGATACGCAGTATTTT.

This clonotype was recorded many times. The chain has TRBV5-1 and TRBJ1-3, with D perhaps TRBD1 (6 bases). This CDR3 is built from 17 residues. Per the germline V gene, CDR1 is SGHRS and CDR2 is YFSETQ. V lost 1 base, J lost 2 bases, and 16 bases lay in between. CDR3 DNA: TGCGCCAGCAGCTTGTCGGGGGCCAGGCAAGCTGGAAACACCATATATTTT. Amino acid sequence: CASSLSGARQAGNTIYF.

This chain joins TRBV7-2 and TRBJ2-7; the match to TRBD1 covers 9 bases. In germline, CDR1 is SGHTA, CDR2 FQGNSA. CDR3 length: 17 amino acids. The V gene end was trimmed by 5 bases and the J gene end by 5 bases; junction bases not matched to a gene: 16. CDR3 nucleotide sequence: TGTGCCAGCAGCCCTTACCTGGCGGGACAGGGCGCCCACGAGCAGTACTTC. This gives the protein CASSPYLAGQGAHEQYF.

This clonotype was counted only a few times. V usage is TRBV5-6 and J usage is TRBJ2-5; D might be TRBD2 (6 bases). Trimming took 3 bases from V and 3 from J, leaving 18 bases between them. The CDR3 contains 16 residues. The germline V gene encodes CDR1 SGHDT and CDR2 YYEEEE. CDR3 region: CASSWRTGLPEETQYF. DNA for the CDR3: TGTGCCAGCAGCTGGCGGACGGGACTCCCAGAAGAGACCCAGTACTTC.

DNA of the CDR3: TGTGCCAGCAGCGGGGGGCCCGGGAATAATGAAAAACTGTTTTTT. Translated, it gives CASSGGPGNNEKLFF. The chain links TRBV12-3 or TRBV12-4 to TRBJ1-4; D is possibly TRBD1 (6 bases). V was pared by 6 bases and J by 4 bases, with 15 bases between. CDR3 length equals 15 residues.

This clonotype was seen only a few times. The V and J genes are TRBV20-1 and TRBJ2-7, with TRBD2 matching over 8 bases. The CDR3 is 15 residues long. With 3 bases clipped from V and 1 base from J, the junction kept 8 bases outside the gene matches. The germline V gene has CDR1 DFQATT and CDR2 SNEGSKA (reference sequence). The CDR3: CSASGGASVSYEQYF. DNA for the CDR3: TGCAGTGCTAGCGGGGGGGCCTCGGTTTCCTACGAGCAGTACTTC.

This chain connects TRBV4-3 to TRBJ2-3, with D uncertain. Trimming pared 0 bases from V and 4 bases from J, leaving 11 bases between. The CDR3 is made up of 15 amino acids. Germline V CDR1 and CDR2: LGHNA, YSLEER. The CDR3 nucleotides are TGCGCCAGCAGCCAAGAGGAAAGGACCGCAGATACGCAGTATTTT. The encoded protein is CASSQEERTADTQYF.

The chain uses TRBV7-2 and TRBJ2-2; 7 bases line up with TRBD2. The CDR3 length is 15 residues. The junction had 9 bases not matched to a gene; V was cut back by 5 bases and J by 6 bases. Germline V gives CDR1 SGHTA, CDR2 FQGNSA. The DNA of the CDR3 is TGTGCCAGCAGCCCTGGACTAGTCGTCGCCGGGGAGCTGTTTTTT. This sequence encodes CASSPGLVVAGELFF.